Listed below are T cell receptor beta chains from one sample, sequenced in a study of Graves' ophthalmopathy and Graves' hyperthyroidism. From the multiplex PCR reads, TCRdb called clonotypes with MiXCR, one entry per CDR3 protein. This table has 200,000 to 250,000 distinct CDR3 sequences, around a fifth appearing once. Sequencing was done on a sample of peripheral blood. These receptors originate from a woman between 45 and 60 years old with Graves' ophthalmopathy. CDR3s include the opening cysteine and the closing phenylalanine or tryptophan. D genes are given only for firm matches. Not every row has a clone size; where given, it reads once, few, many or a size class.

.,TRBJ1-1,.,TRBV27,TGTGCCAGCAGTTTAAACAGGGTTATCCCTGAAGCTTTCTTT,CASSLNRVIPEAFF
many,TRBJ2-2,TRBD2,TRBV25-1,TGTGCCAGCAGGATTAGCGGGAGGACCGGGGAGCTGTTTTTT,CASRISGRTGELFF
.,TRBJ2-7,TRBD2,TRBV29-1,TGCAGCGGGAGCGGGAGTGGAGACTACGAGCAGTACTTC,CSGSGSGDYEQYF
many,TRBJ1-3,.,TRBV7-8,TGTGCCAGCAGCTTATCACAAGGGAGAGGAAACACCATATATTTT,CASSLSQGRGNTIYF
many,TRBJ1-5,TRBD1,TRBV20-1,TGCAGTGCTGGAGGACAGGGACTTAGCAATCAGCCCCAGCATTTT,CSAGGQGLSNQPQHF
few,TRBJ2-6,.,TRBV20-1,TGCAGTGCTACAGGGTTGGGGGCCAACGTCCTGACTTTC,CSATGLGANVLTF
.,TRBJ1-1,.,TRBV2,TGTGCCAGCAGGATGGGGGGGGCCCTCTACAAGAACACTGAAGCTTTCTTT,CASRMGGALYKNTEAFF
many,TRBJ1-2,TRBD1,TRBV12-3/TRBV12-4,TGTGCCAGCATTCCTACAGGGGGAGGATATGGCTACACCTTC,CASIPTGGGYGYTF
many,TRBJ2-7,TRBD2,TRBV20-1,TGCAGTGCTGGAGGACTAGCGGACTACGAGCAGTACTTC,CSAGGLADYEQYF
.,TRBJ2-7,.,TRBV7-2,TGTGCCAGCAGCTTAACCAAACTATCCTACGAGCAGTACTTC,CASSLTKLSYEQYF
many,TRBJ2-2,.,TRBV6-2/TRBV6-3,TGTGCCAGCAGTCGAGGGGTTAGGAACACCGGGGAGCTGTTTTTT,CASSRGVRNTGELFF
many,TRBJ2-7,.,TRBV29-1,TGCAGCGTCGAGCAAGGCGGGCAGTACTTC,CSVEQGGQYF
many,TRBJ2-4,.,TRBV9,TGTGCCAGCAGCCCTCCGAGGGACAATCGTCAGTACTTC,CASSPPRDNRQYF
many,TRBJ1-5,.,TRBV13,TGTGCCAGCAGCCCCCAACCTAGCAATCAGCCCCAGCATTTT,CASSPQPSNQPQHF
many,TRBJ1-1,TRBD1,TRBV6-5,TGTGCCAGCACCATTGGGACAGGGGTTACTGAAGCTTTCTTT,CASTIGTGVTEAFF
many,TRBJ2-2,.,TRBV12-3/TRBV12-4,TGTGCCAGCACCTCCTCCGGACAGCCAAGGGAGCTGTTTTTT,CASTSSGQPRELFF
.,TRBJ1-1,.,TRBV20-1,TGCAGTGCTAGAGAGGGGGGGCTGAGCACTGAAGCTTTCTTT,CSAREGGLSTEAFF
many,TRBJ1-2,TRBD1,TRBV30,TGTGCCTGGAGGCTATGGGAGGGGGCCTATGGCTACACCTTC,CAWRLWEGAYGYTF
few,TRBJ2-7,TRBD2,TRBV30,TGTGCCTGGTCAGCGACTAGCGGAGGCTCCTACGAGCAGTACTTC,CAWSATSGGSYEQYF
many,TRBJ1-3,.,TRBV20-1,TGCAGTGCTAGAGATAGTACCAGAAGTGGAAACACCATATATTTT,CSARDSTRSGNTIYF
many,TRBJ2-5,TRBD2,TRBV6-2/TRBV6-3,TGTGCCAGCAGTTGGGCGGGACTAGCGGGCGAGACCCAGTACTTC,CASSWAGLAGETQYF
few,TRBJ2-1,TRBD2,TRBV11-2,TGTGCCAGCAGCCCCACCACGACTAGCGGCTACAATGAGCAGTTCTTC,CASSPTTTSGYNEQFF
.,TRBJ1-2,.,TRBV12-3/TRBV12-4,TGTGCCAGCAGTTTAATGGGCAGGGTCGGCTACACCTTC,CASSLMGRVGYTF
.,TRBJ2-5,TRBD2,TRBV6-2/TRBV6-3,TGTGCCAGCAGGCGACTAGCGGGACCCCAAGGGACCCAGTACTTC,CASRRLAGPQGTQYF
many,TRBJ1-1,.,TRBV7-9,TGTGCCAGCAGCTCAGAACCCCTGACAGTGACGAACACTGAAGCTTTCTTT,CASSSEPLTVTNTEAFF
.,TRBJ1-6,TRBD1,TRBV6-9,TGTGCCAGCAGTTATGGGACAGGGGTTTCACCCCTCCACTTT,CASSYGTGVSPLHF
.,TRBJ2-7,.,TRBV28,TGTGCCAGCAACTCTCCCCCATTTCAGTACTTC,CASNSPPFQYF
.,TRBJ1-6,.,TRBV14,TGTGCCAGCAGCCAATCCGGGACGTGGCCTAATTCACCCCTCCACTTT,CASSQSGTWPNSPLHF
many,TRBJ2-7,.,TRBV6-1,TGTGCCAGCAGTGAACCCCCGACAATGCACTACGAGCAGTACTTC,CASSEPPTMHYEQYF
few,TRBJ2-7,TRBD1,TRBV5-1,TGCGCCAGCAGCTTGAACCCGACAGGGCCCAGTTCGTATAGCTCCTACGAGCAGTACTTC,CASSLNPTGPSSYSSYEQYF
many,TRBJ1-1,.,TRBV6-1,TGTGCCAGCAGCGAGAGAGGGGGTGGTGAAGCTTTCTTT,CASSERGGGEAFF
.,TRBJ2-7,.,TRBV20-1,TGCAGTGCTAGAGATTACGGGACCTACGAGCAGTACTTC,CSARDYGTYEQYF
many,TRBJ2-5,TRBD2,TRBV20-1,TGCAGTGCTAGAGTAGCGGGAGCAGAGACCCAGTACTTC,CSARVAGAETQYF
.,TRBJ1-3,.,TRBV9,TGTGCCAGCAGCCGAGCCGTTTCCGGGGGAGGATCTGGAAACACCATATATTTT,CASSRAVSGGGSGNTIYF
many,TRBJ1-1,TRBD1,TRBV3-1,TGTGCCAGCAGCCAGACCAGGGGGAAACGGAGTACTGAAGCTTTCTTT,CASSQTRGKRSTEAFF
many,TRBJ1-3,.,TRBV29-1,TGCAGCGTTGCTTACTCTGGAAACACCATATATTTT,CSVAYSGNTIYF
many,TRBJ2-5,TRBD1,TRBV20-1,TGCAGTGCTTCCGGGACAGTCTTTGGAACCCAGTACTTC,CSASGTVFGTQYF
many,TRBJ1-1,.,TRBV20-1,TGCAGCGCTCTACGCGGATTCACTGAAGCTTTCTTT,CSALRGFTEAFF
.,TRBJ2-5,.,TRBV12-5,TGTGCTAGTGGTTTGCGGGGGAGGGAGACCCAGTACTTC,CASGLRGRETQYF
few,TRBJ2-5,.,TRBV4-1,TGCGCCAGCAGCCAAGGGCTGCTTGGGGAGACCCAGTACTTC,CASSQGLLGETQYF
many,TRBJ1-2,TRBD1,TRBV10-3,TGTGCCATCAGGAAGGACAGGACGAACTATGGCTACACCTTC,CAIRKDRTNYGYTF
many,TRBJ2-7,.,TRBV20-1,TGCAGTGCTAGTACCGTATCCTACGAGCAGTACTTC,CSASTVSYEQYF